The source of this TCR beta chain is a study of T cell repertoires in cytomegalovirus infection. The CDR3 totals 15 residues. CDR1 is SGHTA and CDR2 is FQGNSA in the germline V gene. The V and J ends lost 2 bases and 6 bases, in that order; junction bases with no gene match: 5. MiXCR, run by TCRdb on the reads, gives a single entry per CDR3 protein. The sample yields about 400,000 distinct CDR3 sequences, roughly 20% seen once. Only a few counts were recorded for this clonotype. The sequence came from a human donor in good health (CMV status not recorded). Some clones in this sample may be carry-over from other donors' samples. J is TRBJ1-4 and V is TRBV7-2; 8 nucleotides line up with TRBD1. The sequenced sample consisted of PBMCs. CDR3 in amino acids: CASSLQGAGDEKLFF. CDR3 coding DNA: TGTGCCAGCAGCTTACAGGGGGCGGGGGATGAAAAACTGTTTTTT.